A selection of T cell receptor beta chains follows, all from one sample in a study of cytotoxic CD8 clonotypes in ibrutinib-treated CLL. Some clones are missing from TCRdb's copy, which holds only in-frame ones; the method was immunoSEQ multiplex PCR. Altogether some 63,000 clones are present, just over 90% being singletons, with the ten largest covering around 3.3%. This material consisted of PBMCs, taken after 12 months of ibrutinib treatment. These receptor sequences come from a human donor with chronic lymphocytic leukemia. Each CDR3 is given with its conserved first and last residue. Each record gives: CDR3 length, V gene, J gene, CDR3 protein.

cdr3_length: 15
v_call: TRBV7-2
j_call: TRBJ1-1
cdr3_aa: CASSFGPRQNTEAFF

cdr3_length: 11
v_call: TRBV6-1
j_call: TRBJ2-7
cdr3_aa: CASSENLEQYF

cdr3_length: 14
v_call: TRBV5-1
j_call: TRBJ2-3
cdr3_aa: CASSLSAGGDTQYF

cdr3_length: 14
v_call: TRBV19
j_call: TRBJ1-2
cdr3_aa: CASITSTANYGYTF

cdr3_length: 15
v_call: TRBV5-5
j_call: TRBJ1-2
cdr3_aa: CASSSEVGQGYGYTF

cdr3_length: 12
v_call: TRBV15
j_call: TRBJ1-2
cdr3_aa: CVTSRDRDGYTF

cdr3_length: 17
v_call: TRBV19
j_call: TRBJ2-6
cdr3_aa: CASSTPHRASGANVLTF

cdr3_length: 11
v_call: TRBV30
j_call: TRBJ2-7
cdr3_aa: CAWSTGYEQYF

cdr3_length: 14
v_call: TRBV27
j_call: TRBJ2-1
cdr3_aa: CASSLRAGYNEQFF

cdr3_length: 15
v_call: TRBV6-6
j_call: TRBJ1-2
cdr3_aa: CASSYRGTGGYGYTF

cdr3_length: 11
v_call: TRBV25-1
j_call: TRBJ1-4
cdr3_aa: CASSLIEKLFF

cdr3_length: 16
v_call: TRBV6-6
j_call: TRBJ2-5
cdr3_aa: CASTDFWRGLQETQYF

cdr3_length: 15
v_call: TRBV6-1
j_call: TRBJ1-1
cdr3_aa: CASSEEVGGGTEAFF

cdr3_length: 13
v_call: TRBV30
j_call: TRBJ1-4
cdr3_aa: CAWSQATNEKLFF

cdr3_length: 14
v_call: TRBV19
j_call: TRBJ1-5
cdr3_aa: CASSFRRADQPQHF

cdr3_length: 19
v_call: TRBV5-8
j_call: TRBJ2-1
cdr3_aa: CASSPGKAVGSEYYNEQFF